Presented here are 13 T cell receptor beta chains from one specimen sequenced in a study of T-cell reconstitution after alpha-beta-depleted transplantation in children. A library of TCRbeta sequences, prepared with unique molecular identifiers, was generated. TCRdb itself ran the PCR reads through MiXCR, one entry per CDR3 protein. The sample lists 480,000 or so distinct CDR3 sequences; 8% to 11% were seen once. This specimen consisted of PBMCs, obtained before TCRalphabeta/CD19-depleted stem cell transplant. These receptors were taken from a child aged 2 to 10 with inherited bone marrow failure, due to receive a stem cell transplant.

The chain joins TRBV6-5 to TRBJ1-4; possibly TRBD1 for D (6 bases). Per the germline V gene, CDR1 is MNHEY and CDR2 is SVGAGI. This CDR3 region has 16 residues. V was shortened by 4 bases and J by 2 bases, with 14 bases between the two germline ends. The CDR3 coding sequence is TGTGCCAGCAGTTGGGGGCCTACGGAGACTAATGAAAAACTGTTTTTT. Protein sequence: CASSWGPTETNEKLFF.

The table lists this clonotype with many counts. The J gene is TRBJ2-1, the V gene TRBV6-1, with TRBD2 matching 10 bases. CDR3 length: 15 amino acids. V was clipped by 4 bases and J by 4 bases; unmatched bases: 4. The germline CDR1 and CDR2 sequences are MNHNS and SASEGT. The CDR3 protein is CASSATSGPYNEQFF. In DNA, the CDR3 is TGTGCCAGCAGTGCGACTAGCGGGCCTTACAATGAGCAGTTCTTC.

This clonotype has at least ten counts. The chain has TRBV4-3 and TRBJ2-5; 7 bases are a match to TRBD2. This CDR3 has 17 amino acids. Per germline, CDR1 LGHNA and CDR2 YSLEER. J lost 4 bases, V lost 0 bases, and 11 bases had no gene match. The CDR3, as DNA: TGCGCCAGCAGCCAAGATCTTCGCGGGAGTGTCTTAGAGACCCAGTACTTC. Amino acids: CASSQDLRGSVLETQYF.

In its sample, this clonotype was seen many times. The chain is built from TRBV6-6 and TRBJ1-4; 7 bases agree with TRBD1. Germline V gives CDR1 MNHNY, CDR2 SVGAGI (reference sequence). The J segment lost 6 bases and the V segment lost 0 bases, leaving 4 bases of the junction unmatched. CDR3 size: 15 residues. The CDR3 DNA reads TGTGCCAGCAGTTACTCCAGGGGGAGGGATGAAAAACTGTTTTTT. Protein product: CASSYSRGRDEKLFF.

This clonotype was seen only a few times. This sequence joins TRBV5-1 and TRBJ2-3, with D possibly being TRBD2 (5 bases). Germline V lookup: CDR1 SGHRS, CDR2 YFSETQ. V dropped 8 bases and J dropped 3 bases, with 31 bases sitting between them. The CDR3 extends over 19 amino acids. In DNA form, the CDR3 reads TGCGCCAGATACTCGATCGACCTGGGAGATAGCGATTTAACAGATACGCAGTATTTT. This codes for CARYSIDLGDSDLTDTQYF.

This clonotype was picked up many times. The rearrangement links TRBV7-2 to TRBJ2-7; 7 bases are a match to TRBD1. This CDR3 comprises 16 residues. Germline trimming cut 5 bases from V and 1 base from J; bases unmatched to any gene: 11. Germline lookup yields CDR1 SGHTA and CDR2 FQGNSA. This CDR3 is CASSPLGGTESYEQYF. DNA of the CDR3: TGTGCCAGCAGCCCATTAGGTGGGACAGAATCCTACGAGCAGTACTTC.

The V gene is TRBV5-4, the J gene TRBJ2-3; 15 bases agree with TRBD2. Germline V gene sequence: CDR1 SGHNT, CDR2 YYREEE (reference sequence). V lost 3 bases to trimming and J lost 6 bases; unmatched junction nucleotides: 5. The CDR3 has 16 amino acids. CDR3 DNA sequence: TGTGCCAGCAGCTCCGGACTAGCGGGAGGGCTGGATACGCAGTATTTT. The encoded protein is CASSSGLAGGLDTQYF.

This clonotype was recorded at least ten times. The DNA of the CDR3 is TGCGCCAGCAGCTTAACTAGCGGGAGTACTGGCAATGAGCAGTTCTTC. Translated, it gives CASSLTSGSTGNEQFF. The genes are TRBV5-1 and TRBJ2-1; 11 nucleotides line up with TRBD2. Germline V gene sequence: CDR1 SGHRS, CDR2 YFSETQ. The CDR3 is made up of 16 amino acids. The J segment lost 6 bases and the V segment lost 2 bases, leaving 7 bases of the junction unmatched.

In its sample, this clonotype was seen a few times. The chain links TRBV5-1 to TRBJ2-7; D call uncertain. The CDR3 spans 14 residues. Per the germline V gene, CDR1 is SGHRS and CDR2 is YFSETQ. Trimming shortened V by 4 bases and J by 2 bases, and 13 bases separated the two germline ends. As DNA, the CDR3 is TGCGCCAGCAGCCCTTATAGGGCGACCTACGAGCAGTACTTC. It translates to CASSPYRATYEQYF.

This clonotype was detected many times. V gene TRBV5-1 combines with J gene TRBJ1-2; 9 positions agree with TRBD1. The trim removed 0 bases at V and 4 bases at J, leaving 1 base unmatched. The germline gives CDR1 SGHRS, CDR2 YFSETQ. CDR3 length: 14 residues. The CDR3 bases are TGCGCCAGCAGCTTGGAGGGACAGGGCTATGGCTACACCTTC. This codes for CASSLEGQGYGYTF.

A word on this clonotype: A much larger clone sits a single nucleotide away, making a read error possible. V is TRBV4-1 and J is TRBJ2-2; 9 nucleotides agree with TRBD1. Germline trimming cut 4 bases from V and 6 bases from J; bases unmatched to any gene: 6. This CDR3 comprises 15 residues. Looked up from germline, CDR1 is MGHRA and CDR2 is YSYEKL. The CDR3 loop reads CASSPWTGAAGELFF. The CDR3 nucleotides read TGCGCCAGCAGCCCCTGGACAGGGGCAGCCGGGGAGCTGTTTTTT.

This clonotype was seen at least ten times. The chain joins TRBV5-1 to TRBJ2-5, with 12 bases that match TRBD2. This CDR3 is built from 16 residues. Unmatched junction bases numbered 5, after V lost 4 bases and J lost 1 base. Germline values: CDR1 SGHRS, CDR2 YFSETQ. The chain's CDR3 is CASSRGLAGPQETQYF. The CDR3, as DNA: TGCGCCAGCAGCAGAGGACTAGCGGGGCCCCAAGAGACCCAGTACTTC.

The sample holds a few counts of this clonotype. The chain uses TRBV20-1 and TRBJ2-5; weak D call: TRBD1 (6 bases). Germline V gene lookup returns CDR1 DFQATT and CDR2 SNEGSKA (reference sequence). Trimming left V 3 bases short and J 14 bases short, with 13 bases between. This CDR3 spans 10 amino acids. In DNA form, the CDR3 reads TGCAGTGCTAGTGGGCAGGGGATTTACTTC. Translated, it gives CSASGQGIYF.